This T cell receptor beta chain was found in a study of OX40 agonist ivuxolimab in advanced cancers. CDR3 length: 13 amino acids. The V and J ends lost 5 bases and 3 bases respectively, with 8 bases between them. CDR1 and CDR2 (germline): SGHRS, YFSETQ. The table came from immunoSEQ multiplex PCR; TCRdb's copy has only in-frame clones and leaves some out. The sample lists 70,000 to 95,000 clones; approximately 91% were seen once. This clone was found a few times. The V and J genes are TRBV5-1 and TRBJ2-2, with D perhaps TRBD2 (6 bases). Sequencing was performed on CD4+ or CD8+ T cells sorted from blood, taken in a trial of the OX40 agonist ivuxolimab. The clonotype was recovered from an adult with an advanced solid tumor such as melanoma, head and neck, liver or kidney cancer. In DNA form, the CDR3 reads TGCGCCAGCAGACTAGCAGACACCGGGGAGCTGTTTTTT. Amino acid sequence: CASRLADTGELFF.